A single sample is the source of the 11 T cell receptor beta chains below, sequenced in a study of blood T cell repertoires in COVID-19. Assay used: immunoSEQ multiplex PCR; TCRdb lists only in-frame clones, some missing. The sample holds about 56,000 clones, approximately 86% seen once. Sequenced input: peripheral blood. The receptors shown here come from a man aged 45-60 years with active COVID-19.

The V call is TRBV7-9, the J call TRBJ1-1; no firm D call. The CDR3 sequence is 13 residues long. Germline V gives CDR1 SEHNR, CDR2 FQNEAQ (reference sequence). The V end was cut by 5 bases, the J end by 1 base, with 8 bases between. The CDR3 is CASSPRGNTEAFF. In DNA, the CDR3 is TGTGCCAGCAGCCCCCGCGGGAACACTGAAGCTTTCTTT.

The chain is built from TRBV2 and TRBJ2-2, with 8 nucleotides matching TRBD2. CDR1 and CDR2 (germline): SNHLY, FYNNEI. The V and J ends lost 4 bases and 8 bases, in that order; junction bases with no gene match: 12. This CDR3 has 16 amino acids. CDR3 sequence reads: CASSGASGPSGGELFF. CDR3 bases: TGTGCCAGCAGTGGAGCTAGCGGGCCCTCTGGGGGGGAGCTGTTTTTT.

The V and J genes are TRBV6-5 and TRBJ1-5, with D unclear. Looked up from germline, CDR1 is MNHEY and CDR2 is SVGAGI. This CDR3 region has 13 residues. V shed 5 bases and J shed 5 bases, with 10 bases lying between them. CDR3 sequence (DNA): TGTGCCAGCAGTCCGGGAGTGGATCAGCCCCAGCATTTT. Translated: CASSPGVDQPQHF.

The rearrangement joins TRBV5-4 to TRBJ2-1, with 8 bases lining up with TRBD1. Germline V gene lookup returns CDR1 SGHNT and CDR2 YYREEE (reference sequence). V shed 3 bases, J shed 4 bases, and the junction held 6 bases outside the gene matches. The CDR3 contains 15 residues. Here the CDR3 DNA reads TGTGCCAGCAGCTCCCGGGACAGGCTATACAATGAGCAGTTCTTC. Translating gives CASSSRDRLYNEQFF.

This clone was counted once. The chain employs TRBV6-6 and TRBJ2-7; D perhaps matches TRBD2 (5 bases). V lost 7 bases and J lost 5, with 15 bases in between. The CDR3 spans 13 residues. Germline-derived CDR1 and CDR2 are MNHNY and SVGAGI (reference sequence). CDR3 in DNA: TGTGCCAGCATCTTACACGTCGGGAACGAGCAGTACTTC. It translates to CASILHVGNEQYF.

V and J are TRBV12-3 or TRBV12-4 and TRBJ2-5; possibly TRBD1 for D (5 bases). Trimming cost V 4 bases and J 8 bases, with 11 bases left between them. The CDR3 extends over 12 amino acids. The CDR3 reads CASSSSGSTQYF. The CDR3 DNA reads TGTGCCAGCAGTTCTTCAGGGTCTACCCAGTACTTC.

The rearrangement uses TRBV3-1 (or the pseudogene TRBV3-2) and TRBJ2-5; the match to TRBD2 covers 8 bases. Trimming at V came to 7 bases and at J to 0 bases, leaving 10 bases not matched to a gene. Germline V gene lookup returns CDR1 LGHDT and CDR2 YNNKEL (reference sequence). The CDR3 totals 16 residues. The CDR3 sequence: CASIDGQRGYQETQYF. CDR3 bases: TGTGCCAGCATCGACGGGCAGCGGGGGTACCAAGAGACCCAGTACTTC.

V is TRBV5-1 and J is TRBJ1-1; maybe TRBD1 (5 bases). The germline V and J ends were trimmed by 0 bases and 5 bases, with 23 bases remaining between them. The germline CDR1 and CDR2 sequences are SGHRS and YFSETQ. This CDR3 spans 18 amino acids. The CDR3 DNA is TGCGCCAGCAGCTTGGGAAATGGCAGGGTCAGTAAGGAGACTGAAGCTTTCTTT. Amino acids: CASSLGNGRVSKETEAFF. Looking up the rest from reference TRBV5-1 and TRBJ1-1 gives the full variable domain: KAGVTQTPRYLIKTRGQQVTLSCSPISGHRSVSWYQQTPGQGLQFLFEYFSETQRNKGNFPGRFSGRQFSNSRSEMNVSTLELGDSALYLCASSLGNGRVSKETEAFFGQGTRLTVV.

The CDR3 coding sequence is TGTGCCAGCAGTGTTCACAGGGGCAGGAATTCACCCCTCCACTTT. As protein: CASSVHRGRNSPLHF. The chain links TRBV2 to TRBJ1-6; 7 bases align to TRBD1. Germline V gene lookup returns CDR1 SNHLY and CDR2 FYNNEI. V was pared by 4 bases and J by 7 bases, with 7 bases of the junction left unmatched. CDR3 length: 15 residues. Full variable domain (missing parts from reference TRBV2 and TRBJ1-6): EPEVTQTPSHQVTQMGQEVILRCVPISNHLYFYWYRQILGQKVEFLVSFYNNEISEKSEIFDDQFSVERPDGSNFTLKIRSTKLEDSAMYFCASSVHRGRNSPLHFGNGTRLTVT.

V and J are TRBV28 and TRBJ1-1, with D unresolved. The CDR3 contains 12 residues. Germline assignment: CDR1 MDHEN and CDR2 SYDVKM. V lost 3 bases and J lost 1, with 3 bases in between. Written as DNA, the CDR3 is TGTGCCAGCAGTTTCGGGAACACTGAAGCTTTCTTT. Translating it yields CASSFGNTEAFF.

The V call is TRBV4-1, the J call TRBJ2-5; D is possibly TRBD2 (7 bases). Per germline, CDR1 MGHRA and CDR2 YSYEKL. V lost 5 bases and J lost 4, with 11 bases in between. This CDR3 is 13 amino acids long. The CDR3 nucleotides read TGCGCCAGCAGCAGGGGGGGGAGAGAGACCCAGTACTTC. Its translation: CASSRGGRETQYF.